This TCR beta chain was captured in a study of T cell repertoires in cytomegalovirus infection. Study in general: Matching HLA type and CMV infection were both indicated by public TCR beta signatures. General study points: Accumulated public TCR beta family frequency recognized individuals carrying CMV together with the relevant HLA. Clonotype analysis showed dominance of the ex vivo response by HLA-C-restricted CMV-specific TCR beta clonotypes.

TCRdb reprocessed the reads with MiXCR, giving one entry per CDR3 protein. The data contain approximately 190,000 distinct CDR3 sequences, 7.5% to 10% of them singletons. This clonotype was observed many times. Its specificity is not known. Germline assignment: CDR1 LGHNA and CDR2 YSLEER. The CDR3 contains 13 residues. Trimming left V 0 bases short and J 3 bases short, with 3 bases between. The J gene is TRBJ1-5, the V gene TRBV4-3; D unclear. The sequence came from a human donor in good health (CMV status not recorded). Some clones in this sample may be carry-over from other donors' samples. Sequenced material: PBMCs. The CDR3 spells CASSQDNNQPQHF. The CDR3 DNA reads TGCGCCAGCAGCCAAGATAACAATCAGCCCCAGCATTTT.